Following are 10 T cell receptor beta chains from one sample sequenced in a study of blood T cell repertoires in COVID-19. The method was immunoSEQ multiplex PCR; TCRdb's version includes in-frame clones alone and lacks a portion of them. The repertoire holds some 90,000 clones, 72% seen once, with approximately 25% in the top ten. Material for sequencing was peripheral blood. These receptors all stem from a woman aged 60 to 75 in a cohort sampled during active or convalescent COVID-19.

The V call is TRBV6-5, the J call TRBJ1-4; D is unresolved. The CDR3 extends over 14 amino acids. Germline CDR1 and CDR2: MNHEY and SVGAGI. V was shortened by 7 bases and J by 7 bases, with 16 bases between the two germline ends. CDR3 coding DNA: TGTGCCAGCACTATGTCCCGGGATGGTGAAAAACTGTTTTTT. Translated, it gives CASTMSRDGEKLFF.

J is TRBJ1-4 and V is TRBV30; 7 positions match TRBD1. V was pared by 0 bases and J by 8 bases, with 6 bases of the junction left unmatched. Germline V lookup: CDR1 GTSNPN, CDR2 SVGIG (reference sequence). The CDR3 has 14 amino acids. The CDR3 nucleotides are TGTGCCTGGAGTGTCAACAGGGGAGGCGAAAAACTGTTTTTT. Translation: CAWSVNRGGEKLFF. Full variable domain (missing parts from reference TRBV30 and TRBJ1-4): SQTIHQWPATLVQPVGSPLSLECTVEGTSNPNLYWYRQAAGRGLQLLFYSVGIGQISSEVPQNLSASRPQDRQFILSSKKLLLSDSGFYLCAWSVNRGGEKLFFGSGTQLSVL.

This rearrangement joins TRBV18 to TRBJ1-2; unclear D gene. The CDR3 covers 13 residues. The germline CDR1 and CDR2 sequences are KGHSH and LQKENI. Deletions cut 3 bases from V and 8 bases from J, with 13 bases between. CDR3 coding DNA: TGTGCCAGCTCACCTTTGGAGGCTTGGGGCTACACCTTC. This translates into CASSPLEAWGYTF. Full variable domain (missing parts from reference TRBV18 and TRBJ1-2): NAGVMQNPRHLVRRRGQEARLRCSPMKGHSHVYWYRQLPEEGLKFMVYLQKENIIDESGMPKERFSAEFPKEGPSILRIQQVVRGDSAAYFCASSPLEAWGYTFGSGTRLTVV.

The chain combines TRBV4-1 with TRBJ2-3, with D possibly TRBD2 on 6 matching bases. The V and J ends lost 5 bases and 2 bases respectively, with 17 bases between them. CDR3 length: 16 amino acids. Germline V lookup: CDR1 MGHRA, CDR2 YSYEKL. The CDR3 reads CASSYGGGRDTDTQYF. CDR3 nucleotide sequence: TGCGCCAGCAGCTACGGGGGAGGACGGGACACAGATACGCAGTATTTT.

This chain connects TRBV6-5 to TRBJ2-5, with D possibly TRBD2 on 5 matching bases. This CDR3 is built from 15 residues. With 0 bases removed from V and 5 bases from J, the gap between germline ends came to 13 bases. Germline CDR1 is MNHEY and CDR2 is SVGAGI. As DNA, the CDR3 is TGTGCCAGCAGTTACTCGAGTTCGGGCGGGGAGACCCAGTACTTC. Translated, it gives CASSYSSSGGETQYF.

This clone was observed a handful of times. The CDR3: CARCTGKIGNTIYF. Here the CDR3 DNA reads TGTGCCAGATGTACCGGGAAAATTGGAAACACCATATATTTT. The chain links TRBV19 to TRBJ1-3; D remains ambiguous. The V end was cut by 9 bases, the J end by 3 bases, with 15 bases between. The CDR3 covers 14 residues. The germline V gene has CDR1 LNHDA and CDR2 SQIVND (reference sequence). The full variable domain, with the rest looked up from reference TRBV19 and TRBJ1-3, is DGGITQSPKYLFRKEGQNVTLSCEQNLNHDAMYWYRQDPGQGLRLIYYSQIVNDFQKGDIAEGYSVSREKKESFPLTVTSAQKNPTAFYLCARCTGKIGNTIYFGEGSWLTVV.

The genes are TRBV7-3 and TRBJ2-1, with D maybe TRBD1 (5 bases). Germline V gene data show CDR1 as SGHTA and CDR2 as FQGTGA. CDR3 size: 17 residues. V lost 5 bases to trimming and J lost 4 bases, with 21 bases between them. The CDR3 sequence: CASSPRPAGNRYNEQFF. The CDR3 DNA is TGTGCCAGCAGCCCCCGCCCCGCAGGGAATAGGTACAATGAGCAGTTCTTC.

The V gene is TRBV5-1, the J gene TRBJ2-3; TRBD2 aligns across 10 bases. Unmatched junction bases numbered 5, after V lost 4 bases and J lost 0 bases. The CDR3 loop spans 16 amino acids. From germline, CDR1 is SGHRS and CDR2 YFSETQ. CDR3 bases: TGCGCCAGCAGCCCCGAGACTAGCGGGAGCACAGATACGCAGTATTTT. Protein product: CASSPETSGSTDTQYF.

The count of this clone is one. V and J are TRBV19 and TRBJ2-5; D call uncertain. The CDR3 covers 14 residues. From germline, CDR1 is LNHDA and CDR2 SQIVND (reference sequence). V gave up 3 bases and J gave up 2 bases, with 10 bases separating them. The CDR3 coding sequence is TGTGCCAGTAGTATTGCCACAACACAAGAGACCCAGTACTTC. As protein: CASSIATTQETQYF.

The gene calls are TRBV2 and TRBJ2-7; 9 bases are a match to TRBD1. V shed 8 bases and J 0 bases; nucleotides not matched to a gene: 2. The CDR3 is 13 amino acids. The germline CDR1 and CDR2 sequences are SNHLY and FYNNEI. The chain's CDR3 is CASVTGGSYEQYF. CDR3 coding DNA: TGTGCCAGCGTGACAGGGGGCTCCTACGAGCAGTACTTC.